The rows below give T cell receptor beta chains drawn from one sample of a study of OX40 agonist ivuxolimab in advanced cancers. Libraries were prepared by immunoSEQ multiplex PCR; TCRdb keeps only in-frame clonotypes and omits some of them. Among tens of thousands of clones, approximately 85% were seen once, and the ten largest hold less than 4.5%. Source: CD4+ or CD8+ T cells sorted from blood, taken in a trial of the OX40 agonist ivuxolimab. The source of these receptors is an adult with an advanced solid tumor such as melanoma, head and neck, liver or kidney cancer. CDR3s include the opening cysteine and the closing phenylalanine or tryptophan. A D gene is named only where the DNA matches it firmly. Expanded clones are given a class, and other clones once, few, many or no size at all.

clone_size	v_call	j_call	d_call	cdr3_nt	cdr3_aa
few	TRBV6-4	TRBJ2-3	NA	TGTGCCAGCAGTGACTCCCAGGAAGCAGATACGCAGTATTTT	CASSDSQEADTQYF
NA	TRBV9	TRBJ2-1	NA	TGTGCCAGCAGCGTAGGGAACAATGAGCAGTTCTTC	CASSVGNNEQFF
NA	TRBV9	TRBJ2-2	TRBD2	TGTGCCAGCAGCGTAGAAGGGGGACTAGGAACCGGGGAGCTGTTTTTT	CASSVEGGLGTGELFF
few	TRBV30	TRBJ2-2	NA	TGTGCCTGGAGTAGGTTGCAAACCGGGGAGCTGTTTTTT	CAWSRLQTGELFF
NA	TRBV10-3	TRBJ2-7	NA	TGTGCCATCAGTGAGTCGACCGTGCGGGACTCCGAGCAGTACTTC	CAISESTVRDSEQYF
few	TRBV2	TRBJ2-5	TRBD2	TGTGCCAGCAAAGGTCCTAGCGGAGGAGGGACCCAGTACTTC	CASKGPSGGGTQYF
NA	TRBV27	TRBJ2-3	NA	TGTGCCAGCAGTTCCACCCGAGGAGGGCTTGGCACAGATACGCAGTATTTT	CASSSTRGGLGTDTQYF
NA	TRBV11-2	TRBJ2-5	NA	TGTGCCAGCAGCCCCGGGCAGGCGGAAGAGACCCAGTACTTC	CASSPGQAEETQYF
NA	TRBV5-4	TRBJ2-3	NA	TGTGCCAGCAGCTTGACACCGCGACTAGGGAGCACAGATACGCAGTATTTT	CASSLTPRLGSTDTQYF
NA	TRBV29-1	TRBJ2-1	NA	TGCAGCGTTGGAGACAAGGAGAGCTCCTACAATGAGCAGTTCTTC	CSVGDKESSYNEQFF
NA	TRBV7-6	TRBJ2-3	TRBD1	TGTGCCAGCAGCTCCCTCGGAGGGACAGGGTGGGATACGCAGTATTTT	CASSSLGGTGWDTQYF
NA	TRBV19	TRBJ2-1	TRBD2	TGTGCCAGTAGTAAGACAAACAAACTAGCGACGGACAATGAGCAGTTCTTC	CASSKTNKLATDNEQFF
NA	TRBV28	TRBJ1-2	TRBD1	TGTGCCAGCAGTCCGGGACAGGGCTATGGCTACACCTTC	CASSPGQGYGYTF
NA	TRBV20-1	TRBJ2-7	NA	TGCGGAGTGGGAGGGGGCGGGGAGCAGTACTTC	CGVGGGGEQYF
NA	TRBV4-1	TRBJ2-7	NA	TGCGCCAGCAGCCAAGAGTTGCGGCACGAGCAGTACTTC	CASSQELRHEQYF
NA	TRBV29-1	TRBJ1-1	TRBD1	TGCAGCGACCACAGGGGTACTTTCTTT	CSDHRGTFF
NA	TRBV15	TRBJ2-2	TRBD2	TGTGCCACCAGCCGCGGGACTACAAGCCGGAACACCGGGGAGCTGTTTTTT	CATSRGTTSRNTGELFF
once	TRBV28	TRBJ2-3	TRBD1	TGTGCCAGCAGTACCGGGACAGCCCACACAGATACGCAGTATTTT	CASSTGTAHTDTQYF
NA	TRBV9	TRBJ2-1	NA	TGTGCCAGCAGCGCCGAGGGGAATGAGCAGTTCTTC	CASSAEGNEQFF
NA	TRBV6-6	TRBJ1-5	NA	TGTGCCAGCAGTTACTCGAACCTCCATCAGCCCCAGCATTTT	CASSYSNLHQPQHF
NA	TRBV5-8	TRBJ2-1	NA	TGTGCCAGCAGCCAAAAGACAAGCGGCTCCTACAATGAGCAGTTCTTC	CASSQKTSGSYNEQFF
NA	TRBV19	TRBJ2-7	NA	TGTGCCAGTAGCCCTTCGGCTAGTCACGAGCAGTACTTC	CASSPSASHEQYF
NA	TRBV28	TRBJ1-1	NA	TGTGCCAGCAACCGGCGCTGGGGCACTGAAGCTTTCTTT	CASNRRWGTEAFF
NA	TRBV28	TRBJ1-6	NA	TGTGCCAGCAGTTCCGTCCTCGATTCACCCCTCCACTTT	CASSSVLDSPLHF
NA	TRBV6-1	TRBJ1-5	NA	TGTGCCAGCAGTGAACCGGGGGTTCGTCAGCCCCAGCATTTT	CASSEPGVRQPQHF
NA	TRBV9	TRBJ2-2	NA	TGTGCCAGCAGCGTACAGGGGTTGACCGGGGAGCTGTTTTTT	CASSVQGLTGELFF
few	TRBV5-1	TRBJ2-7	NA	TGCGCCAGCCGGCGGGACTACGAGCAGTACTTC	CASRRDYEQYF
NA	TRBV7-9	TRBJ1-5	TRBD1	TGTGCCAGCAGCAAAACGGACAGGGGGGCCTATCAGCCCCAGCATTTT	CASSKTDRGAYQPQHF
NA	TRBV19	TRBJ1-1	NA	TGTGCCAGTAGTAGAGGTTATCAAAGGAACACTGAAGCTTTCTTT	CASSRGYQRNTEAFF
NA	TRBV5-1	TRBJ2-1	TRBD2	TGCGCCAGCAGCTATGGACTAGCGGGAGACCCCTCCTACAATGAGCAGTTCTTC	CASSYGLAGDPSYNEQFF
NA	TRBV11-2	TRBJ2-1	TRBD2	TGTGCCAGCAGCTTCCGTCGAACAGGACTAGCGGGAGTTAAGTTCTTC	CASSFRRTGLAGVKFF
NA	TRBV5-4	TRBJ1-1	NA	TGTGCCAGCAGCCCCGCCCCCAGTGAAGCTTTCTTT	CASSPAPSEAFF
once	TRBV7-8	TRBJ2-7	TRBD1	TGTGCCAGCGGAGGGACAGGGTGGTACGAGCAGTACTTC	CASGGTGWYEQYF
once	TRBV19	TRBJ2-3	TRBD2	TGTGCCAGTAGCAGTACAGGACTAGCAGGGACGCAGTATTTT	CASSSTGLAGTQYF
once	TRBV7-8	TRBJ1-1	NA	TGTGCCAGTGAAATAGGGGGGGGAGGTGACACTGAAGCTTTCTTT	CASEIGGGGDTEAFF
NA	TRBV18	TRBJ1-2	NA	TGTGCCAGCTCAGACAGGAAAACCCATAACTATGGCTACACCTTC	CASSDRKTHNYGYTF
NA	TRBV10-3	TRBJ2-3	NA	TGTGCCATCAGTGAGAGAGGGGGGACAGTGGTCCACACAGATACGCAGTATTTT	CAISERGGTVVHTDTQYF
NA	TRBV11-3	TRBJ2-5	TRBD2	TGTGCCAGCAGCTCCCCCCTCGGGACTAGCGGTTTGACCCAGTACTTC	CASSSPLGTSGLTQYF
NA	TRBV6-6	TRBJ2-1	NA	TGTGCCAGCAGCGGCAGGGGCTCCTACAATGAGCAGTTCTTC	CASSGRGSYNEQFF
NA	TRBV29-1	TRBJ2-5	NA	TGCAGCGTTGAAGGATTCGAGACCCAGTACTTC	CSVEGFETQYF
NA	TRBV6-5	TRBJ2-3	TRBD2	TGTGCCAGCAGTGGACTAGCTGAATTCCCAGATACGCAGTATTTT	CASSGLAEFPDTQYF
NA	TRBV7-9	TRBJ2-3	NA	TGTGCCAGCAGCTTAGGAATTGGCGTAGATACGCAGTATTTT	CASSLGIGVDTQYF
NA	TRBV9	TRBJ2-3	TRBD2	TGTGCCAGCAGCGTTGGGACTAGCGGGAGCCGCACAGATACGCAGTATTTT	CASSVGTSGSRTDTQYF
NA	TRBV28	TRBJ2-3	TRBD2	TGTGCCAGCAGTTTCATACTAGCGGGAGGAACAGATACGCAGTATTTT	CASSFILAGGTDTQYF
NA	TRBV27	TRBJ1-6	NA	TGTGCCAGCAAAAGCTCCTATAATTCACCCCTCCACTTT	CASKSSYNSPLHF
NA	TRBV5-1	TRBJ2-7	NA	TGCGCCAGCAGCTTGGCCGCGGGTCCTCTATTAAACGAGCAGTACTTC	CASSLAAGPLLNEQYF
NA	TRBV19	TRBJ2-5	TRBD2	TGTGCCAGTAGTATAGCGGGGACTAGAGCAAAAGAGACCCAGTACTTC	CASSIAGTRAKETQYF
NA	TRBV15	TRBJ1-2	NA	TGTGCCACCAGCAGAGATGAGACAGGAGACCACTATGGCTACACCTTC	CATSRDETGDHYGYTF
NA	TRBV21-1	TRBJ2-2	NA	TGTGCCAGCAGCGCGATCTATTCCCAAAACACCGGGGAGCTGTTTTTT	CASSAIYSQNTGELFF